Listed below are T cell receptor beta chains from one sample, sequenced in a study of blood T cell repertoires in COVID-19. Repertoires were generated with immunoSEQ multiplex PCR, while TCRdb's copy carries only in-frame clones and drops some. The table has more than 250,000 clones, around four fifths seen once. The sequenced sample was peripheral blood. The receptor set was obtained from a woman aged 50 to 60 with acute or convalescent COVID-19. Both conserved end residues are part of each CDR3. D genes are given only for firm matches. The size of a clone is reported for some rows only, either as once, few or many, or as a class for expanded clones.

NA	TRBV24-1	NA	TRBJ2-5	CATSESGGETQYF	TGTGCCACCAGTGAATCTGGAGGAGAGACCCAGTACTTC
NA	TRBV5-5	NA	TRBJ1-5	CASSLGTAYSNQPQHF	TGTGCCAGCAGCTTGGGGACAGCTTATAGCAATCAGCCCCAGCATTTT
NA	TRBV9	NA	TRBJ2-1	CASSGYSGTSYNEQFF	TGTGCCAGCAGCGGGTATAGCGGAACTTCCTACAATGAGCAGTTCTTC
NA	TRBV6-5	once	TRBJ1-2	CASTQNRRDGYTF	TGTGCCAGCACCCAGAACAGGAGGGATGGCTACACCTTC
TRBD2	TRBV3-1/TRBV3-2	NA	TRBJ2-2	CASSRIAGSTGELFF	TGTGCCAGCAGCCGCATAGCGGGGAGCACCGGGGAGCTGTTTTTT
NA	TRBV11-2	NA	TRBJ1-2	CASSLDSNYGYTF	TGTGCCAGCAGCTTAGACTCTAACTATGGCTACACCTTC
TRBD1	TRBV6-4	NA	TRBJ1-1	CASSRQGGTEAFF	TGTGCCAGCAGTCGACAGGGGGGGACTGAAGCTTTCTTT
NA	TRBV6-2/TRBV6-3	once	TRBJ2-1	CASSQTQIHEQFF	TGTGCCAGCAGCCAAACACAGATTCATGAGCAGTTCTTC
NA	TRBV2	NA	TRBJ1-6	CASTLTETGLHF	TGTGCCAGCACCCTGACAGAAACGGGCCTCCACTTT
TRBD1	TRBV6-5	NA	TRBJ1-2	CASRGQSVSSGGYTF	TGTGCCAGCAGGGGACAGTCGGTATCTTCGGGTGGCTACACCTTC
TRBD2	TRBV7-6	NA	TRBJ2-2	CASSLLAGGSDTGELFF	TGTGCCAGCAGCTTACTAGCGGGAGGGAGCGACACCGGGGAGCTGTTTTTT
TRBD2	TRBV5-1	few	TRBJ2-3	CASSGSGAGAVDF	TGCGCCAGCAGCGGGTCCGGGGCGGGAGCGGTGGATTTT
TRBD1	TRBV30	NA	TRBJ1-2	CAWSVQRTGRSNYGYTF	TGTGCCTGGAGTGTACAACGGACAGGGAGGTCTAACTATGGCTACACCTTC
NA	TRBV6-1	NA	TRBJ1-1	CASSDKGLGDTEAFF	TGTGCCAGCAGTGACAAGGGGTTAGGTGACACTGAAGCTTTCTTT
NA	TRBV27	NA	TRBJ1-1	CASSLSQGEAFF	TGTGCCAGCAGTTTATCCCAGGGCGAAGCTTTCTTT
TRBD2	TRBV2	NA	TRBJ2-1	CASSPLAGSGNEQFF	TGTGCCAGCAGTCCGTTAGCGGGGTCTGGGAATGAGCAGTTCTTC
NA	TRBV29-1	NA	TRBJ1-1	CSVDGGGFTEAFF	TGCAGCGTTGACGGGGGGGGCTTCACTGAAGCTTTCTTT
TRBD2	TRBV10-3	NA	TRBJ2-1	CAIRPNREGTYNEQFF	TGTGCCATCAGGCCGAATCGGGAGGGGACCTACAATGAGCAGTTCTTC
TRBD2	TRBV7-2	NA	TRBJ2-3	CASRSGGSGSTDTQYF	TGTGCCAGCAGATCGGGGGGTAGCGGGAGCACAGATACGCAGTATTTT
TRBD2	TRBV7-9	NA	TRBJ2-1	CASGVLAGSRNEQFF	TGTGCCAGCGGGGTTTTAGCGGGAAGTCGCAATGAGCAGTTCTTC
NA	TRBV6-5	once	TRBJ1-3	CASSWGTNSGNTIYF	TGTGCCAGCAGTTGGGGGACAAACTCTGGAAACACCATATATTTT
NA	TRBV2	NA	TRBJ2-7	CASKVGGYEQYF	TGTGCCAGTAAGGTAGGGGGCTACGAGCAGTACTTC
NA	TRBV24-1	NA	TRBJ2-6	CATSDWTDSGANVLTF	TGTGCCACCAGTGATTGGACAGACTCTGGGGCCAACGTCCTGACTTTC
NA	TRBV6-2/TRBV6-3	NA	TRBJ2-1	CASSYSRQLPPFSYNEQFF	TGTGCCAGCAGTTACTCGAGACAGCTACCACCCTTCTCCTACAATGAGCAGTTCTTC
NA	TRBV6-5	NA	TRBJ2-7	CASISQASYEQYF	TGTGCCAGCATTTCGCAGGCCTCCTACGAGCAGTACTTC
NA	TRBV19	NA	TRBJ1-5	CASTAGGTQGQPQHF	TGTGCCAGTACCGCGGGGGGGACTCAGGGACAGCCCCAGCATTTT
NA	TRBV19	NA	TRBJ2-7	CASSIGAYEQYF	TGTGCCAGTAGTATCGGAGCCTACGAGCAGTACTTC
TRBD1	TRBV6-2/TRBV6-3	NA	TRBJ2-7	CASSWGQGNYEQYF	TGTGCCAGCAGTTGGGGACAGGGTAATTACGAGCAGTACTTC
NA	TRBV7-2	NA	TRBJ1-5	CASSPNINLLNQPQHF	TGTGCCAGCAGCCCCAACATAAATCTTTTAAATCAGCCCCAGCATTTT
TRBD2	TRBV25-1	NA	TRBJ2-5	CASSELGREVQETQYF	TGTGCCAGCAGTGAATTAGGGCGGGAGGTACAAGAGACCCAGTACTTC
NA	TRBV6-5	NA	TRBJ2-5	CASTQWEQAETQYF	TGTGCCAGCACCCAGTGGGAGCAAGCAGAGACCCAGTACTTC
NA	TRBV24-1	NA	TRBJ2-3	CATSDSGVTDTQYF	TGTGCCACCAGTGATTCAGGGGTCACAGATACGCAGTATTTT
NA	TRBV21-1	NA	TRBJ2-1	CASSKYSGALSSYNEQFF	TGTGCCAGCAGCAAGTATAGCGGGGCACTAAGCTCCTACAATGAGCAGTTCTTC
TRBD1	TRBV27	NA	TRBJ1-1	CASTLTGGRNTEAFF	TGTGCCAGCACCTTGACAGGGGGGCGGAACACTGAAGCTTTCTTT
TRBD1	TRBV7-2	NA	TRBJ2-1	CASSFGQGKFF	TGTGCCAGCAGCTTCGGACAGGGGAAGTTCTTC
TRBD2	TRBV3-1/TRBV3-2	few	TRBJ2-1	CASSQRIAGGLNEQFF	TGTGCCAGCAGCCAGCGTATAGCGGGGGGGCTCAATGAGCAGTTCTTC
TRBD1	TRBV11-2	once	TRBJ1-1	CASSEGQGPTEAFF	TGTGCCAGCAGCGAAGGACAGGGGCCAACTGAAGCTTTCTTT
NA	TRBV19	NA	TRBJ2-2	CAVDRDAGELFF	TGTGCCGTGGACAGAGACGCCGGGGAGCTGTTTTTT
TRBD2	TRBV18	NA	TRBJ2-7	CASSLRGSRAGGDEQYF	TGTGCCAGCTCCCTACGTGGTTCTCGAGCGGGAGGCGACGAGCAGTACTTC
NA	TRBV19	NA	TRBJ2-3	CASSGTSHPSTDTQYF	TGTGCCAGTAGTGGGACTTCTCATCCTAGCACAGATACGCAGTATTTT
NA	TRBV3-1/TRBV3-2	NA	TRBJ2-1	CASSQDPERTYYNEQFF	TGTGCCAGCAGCCAAGATCCGGAGCGGACCTACTACAATGAGCAGTTCTTC
TRBD2	TRBV7-9	NA	TRBJ2-3	CASQSGRLAPLTDTQYF	TGTGCCAGTCAAAGTGGGAGACTAGCTCCCCTCACAGATACGCAGTATTTT
TRBD1	TRBV27	once	TRBJ1-4	CASSPGTGGGRDEKLFF	TGTGCCAGCAGCCCCGGGACAGGGGGCGGGAGGGATGAAAAACTGTTTTTT
NA	TRBV5-6	NA	TRBJ1-1	CASSLWATRGTEAFF	TGTGCCAGCAGCTTGTGGGCGACCAGGGGCACTGAAGCTTTCTTT
NA	TRBV6-5	few	TRBJ1-4	CASERGGIEKLFF	TGTGCCAGTGAACGGGGGGGTATTGAAAAACTGTTTTTT
NA	TRBV30	NA	TRBJ2-7	CAWSIGGRAYEQYF	TGTGCCTGGAGTATCGGGGGAAGGGCATACGAGCAGTACTTC
NA	TRBV5-5	NA	TRBJ2-3	CASSFLPTSRPTDTQYF	TGTGCCAGCAGCTTTCTCCCCACTAGCCGACCCACAGATACGCAGTATTTT
TRBD2	TRBV5-1	NA	TRBJ2-1	CASSLGSSGRLYNEQFF	TGCGCCAGCAGCTTGGGGAGTAGCGGGAGGCTATACAATGAGCAGTTCTTC
TRBD1	TRBV2	NA	TRBJ1-4	CASMTGGVAAKLFF	TGTGCCAGCATGACAGGGGGCGTAGCCGCAAAACTGTTTTTT
TRBD2	TRBV12-5	NA	TRBJ2-5	CASANGRGTGETQYF	TGTGCTAGTGCCAATGGGCGGGGGACGGGAGAGACCCAGTACTTC
TRBD2	TRBV2	NA	TRBJ2-1	CASSGEFRGGAPHEQFF	TGTGCCAGCAGTGGAGAGTTCCGCGGGGGGGCCCCACATGAGCAGTTCTTC
TRBD1	TRBV19	NA	TRBJ2-3	CASSSLGAGGLDTQYF	TGTGCCAGTAGCTCGCTGGGGGCAGGGGGCTTGGATACGCAGTATTTT
NA	TRBV5-1	NA	TRBJ2-5	CASSPGAAQSQETQYF	TGCGCCAGCAGCCCTGGGGCAGCACAATCCCAAGAGACCCAGTACTTC
NA	TRBV12-3/TRBV12-4	NA	TRBJ2-1	CASSPSVNEQFF	TGTGCCAGCAGTCCGAGTGTCAATGAGCAGTTCTTC